Following are 24 T cell receptor beta chains from one sample sequenced in a study of cytomegalovirus exposure and HLA in healthy donors. The PCR contained 60 Vbeta and 13 Jbeta primers. TCRdb's copy holds only in-frame clones and misses some; the assay was immunoSEQ multiplex PCR. The table records approximately 220,000 clones, more than 80% of them present only once. The specimen was PBMCs. The receptors originated from a young man in good health and CMV-seronegative.

J is TRBJ2-5 and V is TRBV6-1; weak D call: TRBD1 (5 bases). The CDR3 has 13 residues. Germline V gene data show CDR1 as MNHNS and CDR2 as SASEGT. V dropped 2 bases and J dropped 1 base, with 5 bases sitting between them. CDR3 amino acids: CASSEQGQETQYF. CDR3 in DNA: TGTGCCAGCAGTGAACAGGGCCAAGAGACCCAGTACTTC.

This clone was seen a single time. V and J are TRBV19 and TRBJ2-2; D ambiguous. This CDR3 has 14 residues. V was pared by 7 bases and J by 6 bases, with 15 bases between. CDR1 and CDR2 (germline): LNHDA, SQIVND (reference sequence). The CDR3 DNA reads TGTGCCAGTAAGGTCAGCCAGGTCCCCGGGGAGCTGTTTTTT. Translation gives CASKVSQVPGELFF.

The J gene is TRBJ2-5, the V gene TRBV5-6; D perhaps matches TRBD1 (5 bases). The tail of the sequence fits TRBJ2-7 better, so the J call may be wrong. The germline V gene encodes CDR1 SGHDT and CDR2 YYEEEE. CDR3 length: 15 residues. DNA for the CDR3: TGTGCCAGCAGCTCAATGCCAGGGATCTCCTACGAGCAGTACTTC. This sequence encodes CASSSMPGISYEQYF.

A word on this clone: This sample includes further DNA sequences coding for the same CDR3. The rearrangement joins TRBV28 to TRBJ1-5; D is ambiguous. Germline V CDR1 and CDR2: MDHEN, SYDVKM. The CDR3 consists of 12 residues. Trimming shortened V by 2 bases and J by 6 bases, and 5 bases separated the two germline ends. The CDR3 region is CASSLRGQPQHF. The CDR3 coding sequence is TGTGCCAGCAGTTTACGAGGTCAGCCCCAGCATTTT.

V usage is TRBV29-1 and J usage is TRBJ2-7, with unresolved D. Trimming took 1 base from V and 1 from J, leaving 8 bases between them. Per the germline V gene, CDR1 is SQVTM and CDR2 is ANQGSEA. The CDR3 spans 13 residues. The CDR3 region has the DNA TGCAGCGTTGAAGCCGGGTCTTCCTACGAGCAGTACTTC. Its translation is CSVEAGSSYEQYF.

This rearrangement joins TRBV6-1 to TRBJ1-1; the D gene is possibly TRBD1 (6 bases). CDR3 length: 14 amino acids. CDR1 is MNHNS, CDR2 SASEGT, per germline. V lost 4 bases and J lost 1, with 10 bases in between. CDR3 sequence reads: CASSAGGRNTEAFF. CDR3 DNA sequence: TGTGCCAGCAGTGCGGGGGGCAGGAACACTGAAGCTTTCTTT.

The V gene is TRBV5-1, the J gene TRBJ1-3; TRBD1 matches at 7 bases. The J segment lost 0 bases and the V segment lost 1 base, leaving 10 bases of the junction unmatched. Germline V gene lookup returns CDR1 SGHRS and CDR2 YFSETQ. This CDR3 has 18 amino acids. CDR3 residues: CASSLRPSGQSSGNTIYF. CDR3 coding DNA: TGCGCCAGCAGCTTGCGGCCCTCGGGACAGAGCTCTGGAAACACCATATATTTT.

The chain couples TRBV6-5 to TRBJ2-5; the D gene is possibly TRBD1 (6 bases). V gave up 2 bases and J gave up 5 bases, with 15 bases separating them. CDR3 size: 15 residues. Germline CDR1 and CDR2: MNHEY and SVGAGI. CDR3 DNA: TGTGCCAGCAGTTACGAGGCCAGGGGACCCGAGACCCAGTACTTC. Protein: CASSYEARGPETQYF.

This clone appeared a single time. This chain links TRBV5-1 with TRBJ2-7, with D possibly being TRBD2 (6 bases). CDR3 length: 14 amino acids. V was pared by 2 bases and J by 2 bases, with 11 bases between. Looked up from germline, CDR1 is SGHRS and CDR2 is YFSETQ. CDR3 coding DNA: TGCGCCAGCAGCTTATACGGGGGAACCTACGAGCAGTACTTC. As protein: CASSLYGGTYEQYF.

A note on this clone: At one end the junction does not follow the germline gene, possibly because of a read error. This chain links TRBV27 with TRBJ2-6, with D perhaps matching TRBD1 (5 bases). Germline values: CDR1 MNHEY, CDR2 SMNVEV (reference sequence). This CDR3 region has 13 residues. The CDR3, as DNA: TGTGCCAGCAGTCCCTCTGGGGCCAGCGTCCTGACTTTC. Residues: CASSPSGASVLTF.

The rearrangement joins TRBV7-8 to TRBJ2-3; the D gene is possibly TRBD2 (7 bases). The CDR3 extends over 19 amino acids. Trimming left V 1 base short and J 0 bases short, with 20 bases between. Germline CDR1 and CDR2: SGHVS and FQNEAQ. The CDR3 DNA follows: TGTGCCAGCAGCTTAGGCGCTCAAGAAGGGGGGGTTAGCACAGATACGCAGTATTTT. Its translation is CASSLGAQEGGVSTDTQYF.

The genes are TRBV7-2 and TRBJ1-1, with unresolved D. Trimming removed 5 bases at V and 1 base at J, with 11 bases between. The CDR3 extends over 14 amino acids. The germline V gene has CDR1 SGHTA and CDR2 FQGNSA. DNA of the CDR3: TGTGCCAGCAGCCCCCGACGAGGGAACACTGAAGCTTTCTTT. As protein: CASSPRRGNTEAFF.

The chain carries TRBV19 and TRBJ2-4; TRBD1 agrees at 10 bases. V shed 4 bases, J shed 12 bases, and the junction held 15 bases outside the gene matches. The germline V gene encodes CDR1 LNHDA and CDR2 SQIVND (reference sequence). This CDR3 is built from 16 residues. CDR3 DNA sequence: TGTGCCAGTAGTACCCGGGACAGGGGCTCTCTTACAAATCAGTACTTC. It codes for CASSTRDRGSLTNQYF.

The chain couples TRBV5-1 to TRBJ2-2; D not resolved. With 9 bases removed from V and 5 bases from J, the gap between germline ends came to 5 bases. This CDR3 region has 10 residues. Germline CDR1 SGHRS, CDR2 YFSETQ. CDR3 protein: CATPTGELFF. DNA for the CDR3: TGCGCCACCCCAACCGGGGAGCTGTTTTTT.

The rearrangement uses TRBV5-1 and TRBJ2-3; tentative D call: TRBD2 (5 bases). V gave up 0 bases and J gave up 5 bases, with 13 bases separating them. Germline V gives CDR1 SGHRS, CDR2 YFSETQ. The CDR3 contains 15 residues. The CDR3 loop reads CASSLVSKGGDTQYF. CDR3 DNA: TGCGCCAGCAGCTTGGTTTCGAAAGGAGGAGATACGCAGTATTTT.

The gene calls are TRBV5-4 and TRBJ2-2; TRBD1 matches at 10 bases. Germline loops: CDR1 SGHNT, CDR2 YYREEE (reference sequence). The CDR3 consists of 16 residues. Losses at the gene ends were 4 bases for V and 4 bases for J; bases not matched to a gene: 7. CDR3 residues: CASSPPGQGFTGELFF. The CDR3 DNA follows: TGTGCCAGCAGCCCACCGGGACAGGGGTTCACCGGGGAGCTGTTTTTT.

The chain employs TRBV9 and TRBJ1-3; D unresolved. Germline V gene sequence: CDR1 SGDLS, CDR2 YYNGEE. CDR3 length: 15 amino acids. V lost 0 bases and J lost 0, with 7 bases in between. CDR3: CASSVGSGSGNTIYF. In DNA form, the CDR3 reads TGTGCCAGCAGCGTAGGGTCCGGCTCTGGAAACACCATATATTTT.

This clone has a handful of counts. The chain is built from TRBV6-5 and TRBJ2-5, with TRBD2 as a possible D gene (6 bases). The V end lost 0 bases, the J end lost 11 bases, and 22 bases lay between the germline ends. The V gene's germline CDR1 is MNHEY and CDR2 SVGAGI. The CDR3 runs to 16 residues. The CDR3 loop is CASSYSKGFGVREQYF. The CDR3 bases are TGTGCCAGCAGTTACTCGAAGGGGTTCGGGGTTCGGGAGCAGTACTTC.

V gene TRBV2 combines with J gene TRBJ1-2, with D unclear. Germline V gives CDR1 SNHLY, CDR2 FYNNEI. Trimming took 7 bases from V and 8 from J, leaving 17 bases between them. The CDR3 runs 13 residues. CDR3 residues: CASMRQVAYGYTF. The DNA for the CDR3 is TGTGCCAGCATGCGGCAGGTAGCGTACGGCTACACCTTC.

The V gene is TRBV18, the J gene TRBJ1-6, with 7 bases identical to TRBD1. The V segment lost 3 bases and the J segment 7 bases; nucleotides outside the gene matches: 9. The germline V gene encodes CDR1 KGHSH and CDR2 LQKENI. This CDR3 is 16 amino acids long. The CDR3 DNA sequence: TGTGCCAGCTCACCGGACAGGTTGCCCCTCAATTCACCCCTCCACTTT. Protein product: CASSPDRLPLNSPLHF.

The rearrangement uses TRBV7-2 and TRBJ1-1; D is undetermined. Trimming removed 6 bases at V and 5 bases at J, with 16 bases between. CDR1 is SGHTA, CDR2 FQGNSA, per germline. The CDR3 covers 14 residues. In DNA form, the CDR3 reads TGTGCCAGCAGTCCAGGAGGATGGACGACTGAAGCTTTCTTT. Translated: CASSPGGWTTEAFF.

V usage is TRBV10-3 and J usage is TRBJ1-1; D unresolved. The CDR3 consists of 15 residues. Trimming cost V 3 bases and J 1 base, with 12 bases left between them. CDR1 is ENHRY and CDR2 is SYGVKD in the germline V gene. The CDR3 loop reads CAISDPGFGNTEAFF. For the CDR3, the DNA is TGTGCCATCAGTGATCCGGGATTCGGGAACACTGAAGCTTTCTTT.

This chain joins TRBV15 and TRBJ2-7; the D is unclear. V gave up 0 bases and J gave up 3 bases, with 6 bases separating them. The germline V gene has CDR1 LNHNV and CDR2 YYDKDF (reference sequence). This CDR3 comprises 13 residues. CDR3 nucleotide sequence: TGTGCCACCAGCAGAGATCGGAGCTACGAGCAGTACTTC. Its translation: CATSRDRSYEQYF.

The chain couples TRBV4-1 to TRBJ1-1, with a tentative D call TRBD1 (5 bases). CDR3 length: 12 residues. V was pared by 1 base and J by 8 bases, with 8 bases between. Germline V lookup: CDR1 MGHRA, CDR2 YSYEKL. CDR3 bases: TGCGCCAGCAGCCAAGGGGGCAGAGAAGCTTTCTTT. Translated: CASSQGGREAFF.